The source of this TCR beta chain is a study of technical replicates of blood from a few donors. TCRdb's table, derived via immunoSEQ multiplex PCR, lists solely in-frame clones and lacks some. The table shows 100,000 or so clones, with about 96% occurring only once. Germline V gene sequence: CDR1 SGHAT, CDR2 FQNNGV. V was pared by 1 base and J by 4 bases, with 16 bases between. This CDR3 has 16 amino acids. The rearrangement joins TRBV11-2 to TRBJ1-2; TRBD1 might be the D (6 bases). The clonotype was recovered from a human donor in good health. The sample was T cells isolated from PBMCs. In nucleotides, the CDR3 is TGTGCCAGCAGCTTAGGAGGATCGACAGGAGCCTATGGCTACACCTTC. It encodes CASSLGGSTGAYGYTF.